What follows are 18 T cell receptor beta chains derived from one specimen sequenced in a study of identical twins. MiXCR was run by TCRdb on the 5' RACE reads, yielding one entry per CDR3 protein. Among under 900,000 distinct CDR3 sequences listed, around a sixth were seen once. The sample was also reused in another study, on T cells expressing NK-cell markers.

The specimen sequenced was PBMCs. The receptors come from a woman aged 18 to 35 in good health.

V gene TRBV27 combines with J gene TRBJ2-7; D ambiguous. The CDR3 consists of 16 residues. V was shortened by 2 bases and J by 4 bases, with 18 bases between the two germline ends. CDR1 and CDR2 from the germline V gene are MNHEY and SMNVEV (reference sequence). The CDR3 bases are TGTGCCAGCAGTTTAGATTACCCGTCCCTAAAGTACGAGCAGTACTTC. It codes for CASSLDYPSLKYEQYF.

This clonotype was seen just once. This chain joins TRBV7-9 and TRBJ2-1; 7 bases align to TRBD1. Germline V gives CDR1 SEHNR, CDR2 FQNEAQ (reference sequence). The trim removed 4 bases at V and 3 bases at J, leaving 9 bases unmatched. This CDR3 has 16 residues. Here the CDR3 reads CASSSLQQGLYNEQFF. In DNA, the CDR3 is TGTGCCAGCAGCTCCCTCCAACAGGGGCTCTACAATGAGCAGTTCTTC.

This sequence joins TRBV27 and TRBJ2-7; the match to TRBD2 covers 12 bases. The CDR3 sequence is 15 residues long. CDR1 is MNHEY, CDR2 SMNVEV, per germline (reference sequence). The J segment lost 5 bases and the V segment lost 5 bases, leaving 7 bases of the junction unmatched. Here the CDR3 reads CASSPTSGRRNEQYF. For the CDR3, the DNA is TGTGCCAGCAGTCCTACTAGCGGGAGGAGAAACGAGCAGTACTTC.

This clonotype was seen only a few times. This chain joins TRBV5-6 and TRBJ2-2; TRBD2 aligns across 8 bases. CDR3 length equals 15 residues. J was trimmed by 7 bases and V by 6 bases; bases with no gene match: 11. Germline CDR1 is SGHDT and CDR2 is YYEEEE. CDR3 sequence reads: CASTPGGGRIGELFF. As DNA, the CDR3 is TGTGCCAGCACCCCCGGGGGGGGCCGAATCGGGGAGCTGTTTTTT.

This clonotype was counted between two and nine times. The V call is TRBV7-2, the J call TRBJ1-1, with 8 nucleotides matching TRBD1. There are 14 residues in the CDR3. CDR1 is SGHTA, CDR2 FQGNSA, per germline. The J segment lost 1 base and the V segment lost 7 bases, leaving 5 bases of the junction unmatched. In DNA, the CDR3 is TGTGCCAGCACCCCGGGACAGGCGAACACTGAAGCTTTCTTT. This sequence encodes CASTPGQANTEAFF.

V usage is TRBV2 and J usage is TRBJ2-3; D is uncertain. The germline V and J ends were trimmed by 8 bases and 4 bases, with 13 bases remaining between them. This CDR3 is built from 13 residues. In germline, CDR1 is SNHLY, CDR2 FYNNEI. DNA of the CDR3: TGTGCCAGCGCCCGGACCGGGTCAGATACGCAGTATTTT. Translation: CASARTGSDTQYF. The entire variable domain, with the rest obtained from reference TRBV2 and TRBJ2-3, is as follows: EPEVTQTPSHQVTQMGQEVILRCVPISNHLYFYWYRQILGQKVEFLVSFYNNEISEKSEIFDDQFSVERPDGSNFTLKIRSTKLEDSAMYFCASARTGSDTQYFGPGTRLTVL.

This clonotype was counted ten times or more. This chain joins TRBV5-1 and TRBJ2-7; TRBD2 matches 7 bases. Germline values: CDR1 SGHRS, CDR2 YFSETQ. The CDR3 totals 14 residues. With 4 bases clipped from V and 0 bases from J, the junction kept 4 bases outside the gene matches. The CDR3 spells CASSREGSSYEQYF. The CDR3 DNA follows: TGCGCCAGCAGCAGGGAGGGGTCCTCCTACGAGCAGTACTTC.

The chain recombines TRBV29-1 with TRBJ2-7, with TRBD1 as a possible D gene (5 bases). Germline CDR1 SQVTM, CDR2 ANQGSEA. The length of the CDR3 is 14 residues. V was trimmed by 3 bases and J by 2 bases, leaving 14 bases between them. In nucleotides, the CDR3 is TGCAGCGTTGAGGAGACAGAGAGACCCTACGAGCAGTACTTC. Protein product: CSVEETERPYEQYF.

This clonotype was recorded at least ten times. The gene calls are TRBV6-5 and TRBJ2-7, with TRBD2 matching over 8 bases. The CDR3 extends over 16 amino acids. The germline V gene encodes CDR1 MNHEY and CDR2 SVGAGI. Trimming cost V 0 bases and J 6 bases; bases outside gene matches: 10. CDR3 amino acids: CASSYSPPGSGGEQYF. The CDR3 DNA reads as TGTGCCAGCAGTTACTCGCCCCCCGGGAGCGGGGGCGAGCAGTACTTC.

The chain has TRBV7-9 and TRBJ2-1; the match to TRBD1 covers 7 bases. CDR1 SEHNR and CDR2 FQNEAQ come from the germline V gene (reference sequence). The length of the CDR3 is 14 residues. The J segment lost 5 bases and the V segment lost 0 bases, leaving 1 base of the junction unmatched. In DNA form, the CDR3 reads TGTGCCAGCAGCTTAGCCCAGGGGGACAATGAGCAGTTCTTC. Protein sequence: CASSLAQGDNEQFF.

The table lists this clonotype with a count of one. The chain has TRBV20-1 and TRBJ2-7; 12 bases agree with TRBD2. Germline V gene sequence: CDR1 DFQATT, CDR2 SNEGSKA (reference sequence). J gave up 6 bases and V 5 bases, and 8 bases lay outside the gene matches. The CDR3 totals 14 residues. The DNA of the CDR3 is TGCAGTGCTCCTAGCGGGGGGGCCGGATCCGAGCAGTACTTC. Translation gives CSAPSGGAGSEQYF.

J is TRBJ2-5 and V is TRBV9; possibly TRBD1 for D (6 bases). Per the germline V gene, CDR1 is SGDLS and CDR2 is YYNGEE. There are 14 residues in the CDR3. V was shortened by 4 bases and J by 5 bases, with 15 bases between the two germline ends. The CDR3 DNA reads TGTGCCAGCAGCCCTAGCAGGGGCGGGGAGACCCAGTACTTC. Its translation: CASSPSRGGETQYF.

This chain uses TRBV25-1 with TRBJ2-7; D gene uncertain. Germline loops: CDR1 MGHDK, CDR2 SYGVNS. V lost 3 bases to trimming and J lost 4 bases, with 7 bases between them. The CDR3 length is 12 residues. The CDR3 reads CASSDLTYEQYF. Written as DNA, the CDR3 is TGTGCCAGCAGTGACCTAACTTACGAGCAGTACTTC.

About this clonotype itself: Given a much more abundant clone one base away, this may be a read error. The CDR3 loop reads CACSGPTDTQYF. CDR3 DNA sequence: TGTGCCTGCAGCGGGCCGACAGATACGCAGTATTTT. The rearrangement links TRBV12-3 or TRBV12-4 to TRBJ2-3, with a possible D match to TRBD2 (6 bases). CDR3 length: 12 residues.

Comment on this clonotype: Germline is not matched at one junction end, which may reflect a read error. The chain joins TRBV20-1 to TRBJ2-3; D is ambiguous. Germline V CDR1 and CDR2: DFQATT, SNEGSKA (reference sequence). CDR3 length: 11 amino acids. The CDR3 reads CSARAPDTHYF. For the CDR3, the DNA is TGCAGTGCTAGAGCCCCGGATACGCATTATTTT.

This chain links TRBV25-1 with TRBJ1-4; a weak D match, TRBD1 (5 bases). The germline CDR1 and CDR2 sequences are MGHDK and SYGVNS. V was trimmed by 8 bases and J by 6 bases, leaving 10 bases between them. The CDR3 extends over 12 amino acids. The DNA of the CDR3 is TGTGCCAGCCACGTCAGGGATGAAAAACTGTTTTTT. Protein: CASHVRDEKLFF. The whole variable domain, filled in from reference TRBV25-1 and TRBJ1-4, reads EADIYQTPRYLVIGTGKKITLECSQTMGHDKMYWYQQDPGMELHLIHYSYGVNSTEKGDLSSESTVSRIRTEHFPLTLESARPSHTSQYLCASHVRDEKLFFGSGTQLSVL.

The chain couples TRBV12-3 or TRBV12-4 to TRBJ2-1; 15 bases align to TRBD2. V shed 3 bases and J 8 bases; nucleotides not matched to a gene: 11. The CDR3 consists of 18 residues. CDR3 DNA: TGTGCCAGCAGTTTCTTCGGGCGGGGACTAGCGGGGGGCGATGAGCAGTTCTTC. Translated: CASSFFGRGLAGGDEQFF.

This rearrangement joins TRBV5-1 to TRBJ2-7, with D possibly called TRBD1 or TRBD2 (5 bases each). V lost 4 bases and J lost 4, with 12 bases in between. The V gene's germline CDR1 is SGHRS and CDR2 YFSETQ. The CDR3 runs 13 residues. This chain's CDR3 is CASSIGTEYEQYF. DNA of the CDR3: TGCGCCAGCAGCATCGGGACGGAGTACGAGCAGTACTTC. The full variable domain, its missing parts supplied by reference TRBV5-1 and TRBJ2-7, is KAGVTQTPRYLIKTRGQQVTLSCSPISGHRSVSWYQQTPGQGLQFLFEYFSETQRNKGNFPGRFSGRQFSNSRSEMNVSTLELGDSALYLCASSIGTEYEQYFGPGTRLTVT.